These 13 T cell receptor beta chains came from one sample sequenced in a study of shared clonotypes between healthy human individuals. Method: immunoSEQ multiplex PCR; TCRdb's copy keeps in-frame clones and lacks some. Here the sample spans 850,000 to 1,200,000 clones, about three quarters being singletons. Sample: memory CD4+ T cells sorted from blood. The subset denotes: CD45RA-negative fraction. The receptors stem from a man aged 18-30 years in good health.

This clone came up a few times. V usage is TRBV2 and J usage is TRBJ2-5; possibly TRBD2 for D (5 bases). Trimming took off 6 bases at V and 5 bases at J, with 10 bases between the two ends. The CDR3 runs to 12 residues. Germline V gene data show CDR1 as SNHLY and CDR2 as FYNNEI. CDR3 region: CASRRRGETQYF. CDR3 nucleotide sequence: TGTGCCAGCAGGAGGAGAGGGGAGACCCAGTACTTC. The variable domain in full, with the rest retrieved from reference TRBV2 and TRBJ2-5, is EPEVTQTPSHQVTQMGQEVILRCVPISNHLYFYWYRQILGQKVEFLVSFYNNEISEKSEIFDDQFSVERPDGSNFTLKIRSTKLEDSAMYFCASRRRGETQYFGPGTRLLVL.

The V gene is TRBV7-9, the J gene TRBJ2-1, with unresolved D. CDR1 is SEHNR and CDR2 is FQNEAQ in the germline V gene (reference sequence). The CDR3 is 13 residues long. Trimming pared 5 bases from V and 5 bases from J, leaving 10 bases between. CDR3 residues: CASSRQEHNEQFF. In nucleotides, the CDR3 is TGTGCCAGCAGCCGCCAAGAACACAATGAGCAGTTCTTC.

This clone was counted at least ten times. This chain uses TRBV5-1 with TRBJ2-2, with a possible D match to TRBD2 (5 bases). Trimming left V 4 bases short and J 1 base short, with 11 bases between. Germline-derived CDR1 and CDR2 are SGHRS and YFSETQ. The CDR3 is 15 amino acids. CDR3 amino acids: CASSEDGKNTGELFF. For the CDR3, the DNA is TGCGCCAGCAGCGAAGACGGGAAGAACACCGGGGAGCTGTTTTTT.

The chain has TRBV5-4 and TRBJ2-2; possible D gene TRBD2, 5 bases. V dropped 2 bases and J dropped 4 bases, with 12 bases sitting between them. The CDR3 is made up of 15 amino acids. CDR1 and CDR2 from the germline V gene are SGHNT and YYREEE (reference sequence). Here the CDR3 DNA reads TGTGCCAGCAGCTTAGCGGAACTCCCCACCGGGGAGCTGTTTTTT. The encoded protein is CASSLAELPTGELFF.

V is TRBV19 and J is TRBJ1-1; D call uncertain. The germline V gene encodes CDR1 LNHDA and CDR2 SQIVND (reference sequence). CDR3 length: 14 residues. Trimming took 7 bases from V and 7 from J, leaving 19 bases between them. The CDR3: CASNSGWAADEAFF. CDR3 nucleotide sequence: TGTGCCAGTAATTCCGGATGGGCTGCTGATGAAGCTTTCTTT.

This chain joins TRBV5-1 and TRBJ2-5, with 12 nucleotides matching TRBD2. Germline CDR1 SGHRS, CDR2 YFSETQ. CDR3 length equals 16 residues. V was pared by 1 base and J by 4 bases, with 5 bases of the junction left unmatched. The CDR3 is CASSLSTTSGGETQYF. DNA of the CDR3: TGCGCCAGCAGCTTGTCAACGACTAGCGGGGGAGAGACCCAGTACTTC.

The rearrangement links TRBV2 to TRBJ1-6; perhaps TRBD1 as D (5 bases). Germline lookup yields CDR1 SNHLY and CDR2 FYNNEI. The CDR3 extends over 14 amino acids. V gave up 8 bases and J gave up 7 bases, with 15 bases separating them. The CDR3 loop reads CASGADWGNSPLHF. The CDR3 DNA reads as TGTGCCAGCGGAGCCGATTGGGGGAATTCACCCCTCCACTTT.

The V gene is TRBV6-4, the J gene TRBJ2-7; TRBD1 matches 11 bases. CDR3 size: 16 residues. Germline V gene lookup returns CDR1 MRHNA and CDR2 SNTAGT. V shed 6 bases, J shed 0 bases, and the junction held 7 bases outside the gene matches. For the CDR3, the DNA is TGTGCCAGCAGGGATGGACAGGGGGCCGTCTCCTACGAGCAGTACTTC. This codes for CASRDGQGAVSYEQYF.

The V gene is TRBV5-1, the J gene TRBJ2-1; a possible D gene is TRBD2 (5 bases). The CDR3 loop spans 14 amino acids. The V end was cut by 5 bases, the J end by 6 bases, with 15 bases between. CDR1 and CDR2 from the germline V gene are SGHRS and YFSETQ. CDR3 residues: CASSRGQLGNEQFF. The CDR3 nucleotides are TGCGCCAGCAGTCGAGGGCAACTTGGCAATGAGCAGTTCTTC.

This clone came up a few times. This chain uses TRBV4-1 with TRBJ1-5; D may be TRBD1 (5 bases). Germline V gene sequence: CDR1 MGHRA, CDR2 YSYEKL. This CDR3 spans 17 amino acids. Trimming removed 4 bases from V and 3 bases from J, with 19 bases in between. CDR3: CASSRNPSTGNNQPQHF. DNA for the CDR3: TGCGCCAGCAGCCGCAACCCCTCAACAGGAAACAATCAGCCCCAGCATTTT.

This chain links TRBV5-6 with TRBJ2-1; 7 bases line up with TRBD2. V shed 4 bases and J 0 bases; nucleotides not matched to a gene: 1. This CDR3 region has 14 residues. Germline values: CDR1 SGHDT, CDR2 YYEEEE. CDR3 region: CASSREASYNEQFF. The CDR3 coding sequence is TGTGCCAGCAGCCGGGAGGCCTCCTACAATGAGCAGTTCTTC.

The chain employs TRBV2 and TRBJ2-7, with 9 bases fitting TRBD1. The CDR3 has 14 amino acids. After removal of 8 bases from V and 3 bases from J, the junction contained 8 bases not matched to a gene. CDR1 SNHLY and CDR2 FYNNEI come from the germline V gene. The CDR3 nucleotides read TGTGCCAGCGCACAGGGGACAGGGCGCTACGAGCAGTACTTC. It yields the protein CASAQGTGRYEQYF.

This chain links TRBV7-2 with TRBJ1-2, with TRBD1 identical over 8 bases. Germline CDR1 is SGHTA and CDR2 is FQGNSA. Losses at the gene ends were 3 bases for V and 0 bases for J; bases not matched to a gene: 9. The CDR3 extends over 17 amino acids. The DNA for the CDR3 is TGTGCCAGCAGCTTGAACTTGGGACAGGCAGCTAACTATGGCTACACCTTC. Amino acids: CASSLNLGQAANYGYTF.